These 15 T cell receptor beta chains share one sample of origin, sequenced in a study of blood T cells in healthy people across ages (dated by TCRdb to about 2015). The library was produced with 5' RACE. The listed sequencing device is Illumina HiSeq 2500. A second PCR of about 7 to 12 cycles was run with a J-beta primer mix and a sample-barcoded 5' primer. TCRdb cleaned the public reads at Q25 with fastp, built clones with MiXCR and kept in-frame beta chains. Rows with one shared CDR3 protein collapse into an entry with the most common genes and DNA. Across this sample there are hundreds of thousands of distinct CDR3 sequences, with roughly 21% seen only once. The ten largest clones take up roughly 3.6% of the sample. The sequenced sample was blood. All receptors derive from a man between 65 and 85 years old in good health.

V and J are TRBV20-1 and TRBJ2-5, with 8 bases fitting TRBD2. The CDR3 has 14 residues. V shed 1 base, J shed 5 bases, and the junction held 6 bases outside the gene matches. Germline CDR1 reads DFQATT; CDR2 reads SNEGSKA (reference sequence). The CDR3 bases are TGCAGTGCTAGAGGAGCGGGAGTAGTGGAGACCCAGTACTTC. It yields the protein CSARGAGVVETQYF.

The V and J genes are TRBV28 and TRBJ1-4, with TRBD1 matching 8 bases. The CDR3 spans 14 residues. Germline values: CDR1 MDHEN, CDR2 SYDVKM. Trimming at V came to 5 bases and at J to 8 bases, leaving 7 bases not matched to a gene. The CDR3 DNA sequence: TGTGCCAGCAGTGCAGGACAGGGCCCCGAAAAACTGTTTTTT. Protein: CASSAGQGPEKLFF.

This clonotype showed up just a few times. V is TRBV28 and J is TRBJ2-5; D is possibly TRBD1 (6 bases). The V gene lost 4 bases and the J gene lost 1 base, with 13 bases spanning the gap. This CDR3 contains 15 residues. Germline lookup yields CDR1 MDHEN and CDR2 SYDVKM. The CDR3 DNA follows: TGTGCCAGCAGTTCCCACCAGGGGCCCCAAGAGACCCAGTACTTC. Translating gives CASSSHQGPQETQYF. Together with reference TRBV28 and TRBJ2-5, the CDR3 gives the full variable domain: DVKVTQSSRYLVKRTGEKVFLECVQDMDHENMFWYRQDPGLGLRLIYFSYDVKMKEKGDIPEGYSVSREKKERFSLILESASTNQTSMYLCASSSHQGPQETQYFGPGTRLLVL.

There are a few counts of this clonotype. The V call is TRBV7-2, the J call TRBJ2-5, with 13 bases fitting TRBD2. The J call is doubtful: the DNA matches TRBJ2-1 better. The germline CDR1 and CDR2 sequences are SGHTA and FQGNSA. The CDR3 runs 15 residues. CDR3 in amino acids: CASTTSGRAGNEQFF. The CDR3, as DNA: TGTGCCAGCACCACTAGCGGGAGGGCGGGCAATGAGCAGTTCTTC.

This clonotype has more than one count but fewer than ten. The chain joins TRBV5-1 to TRBJ1-1; the D is unclear. This CDR3 has 11 residues. Germline lookup yields CDR1 SGHRS and CDR2 YFSETQ. Trimming cost V 7 bases and J 4 bases, with 8 bases left between them. The CDR3 loop is CASGEGTEAFF. CDR3 nucleotides: TGCGCCAGCGGGGAGGGCACTGAAGCTTTCTTT.

The chain links TRBV6-6 to TRBJ2-5; D not resolved. CDR1 and CDR2 (germline): MNHNY, SVGAGI (reference sequence). The CDR3 extends over 14 amino acids. Trimming took off 2 bases at V and 5 bases at J, with 12 bases between the two ends. CDR3 in DNA: TGTGCCAGCAGTTACCCGACGGCGTTCGAGACCCAGTACTTC. Protein sequence: CASSYPTAFETQYF.

The rearrangement uses TRBV5-1 and TRBJ2-3; D possibly matches TRBD1 or TRBD2 (6 bases each). Trimming shortened V by 6 bases and J by 4 bases, and 15 bases separated the two germline ends. CDR1 is SGHRS, CDR2 YFSETQ, per germline. The CDR3 totals 14 residues. The CDR3 region is CASTETGGADTQYF. As DNA, the CDR3 is TGCGCCAGCACCGAGACAGGAGGGGCAGATACGCAGTATTTT.

This clonotype has a handful of counts. V gene TRBV24-1 combines with J gene TRBJ2-1, with D hard to call. V lost 0 bases and J lost 5, with 7 bases in between. The CDR3 sequence is 14 residues long. CDR1 and CDR2 (germline): KGHDR, SFDVKD. The CDR3 loop reads CATSDLITNNEQFF. Here the CDR3 DNA reads TGTGCCACCAGTGATTTGATCACTAACAATGAGCAGTTCTTC.

There are a few counts of this clonotype. One junction end disagrees with the germline gene, perhaps due to a read error. This chain joins TRBV28 and TRBJ2-7; TRBD1 matches at 8 bases. Per germline, CDR1 MDHEN and CDR2 SYDVKM. This CDR3 contains 16 residues. In DNA, the CDR3 is TGTGCCAGCAGTGTCGCGGGACAGGCTTTCTCCCACGAGCAGTACTTC. It translates to CASSVAGQAFSHEQYF. The complete variable domain, with remaining parts taken from reference TRBV28 and TRBJ2-7, reads DVKVTQSSRYLVKRTGEKVFLECVQDMDHENMFWYRQDPGLGLRLIYFSYDVKMKEKGDIPEGYSVSREKKERFSLILESASTNQTSMYLCASSVAGQAFSHEQYFGPGTRLTVT.

In its sample, this clonotype was seen a few times. This sequence joins TRBV7-3 and TRBJ2-1; no reliable D call. Germline values: CDR1 SGHTA, CDR2 FQGTGA. V was shortened by 2 bases and J by 0 bases, with 8 bases between the two germline ends. The CDR3 consists of 15 residues. CDR3 protein: CASSLEHSSYNEQFF. CDR3 nucleotides: TGTGCCAGCAGCTTAGAACATTCCTCCTACAATGAGCAGTTCTTC.

This chain joins TRBV20-1 and TRBJ1-2, with TRBD1 identical over 8 bases. The CDR3 is made up of 16 amino acids. After removal of 0 bases from V and 7 bases from J, the junction contained 13 bases not matched to a gene. Per germline, CDR1 DFQATT and CDR2 SNEGSKA (reference sequence). CDR3 region: CSAREPGQVFIGGYTF. The CDR3 bases are TGCAGTGCTAGAGAACCGGGACAGGTTTTTATAGGTGGCTACACCTTC.

The sample holds many counts of this clonotype. The chain uses TRBV21-1 and TRBJ2-5; the table's D call TRBD2 went unverified against the DNA. TRBV21-1 is labeled a pseudogene. CDR3 size: 15 residues. The CDR3 DNA is TGTGCCAGGACGCGGACTAGCGAGAACCAAGAGACCCAGTACTTC. The encoded protein is CARTRTSENQETQYF.

This clonotype was counted between two and nine times. The V gene is TRBV5-1, the J gene TRBJ2-1; maybe TRBD2 (6 bases). The DNA end lines up better with TRBJ2-5; the J call may be wrong. Germline V gene sequence: CDR1 SGHRS, CDR2 YFSETQ. CDR3 size: 13 residues. CDR3 loop: CASSWRGGETQYF. In nucleotides, the CDR3 is TGCGCCAGCAGCTGGAGGGGTGGTGAGACCCAGTACTTC.

The chain couples TRBV20-1 to TRBJ2-7; TRBD1 matches 10 bases. With 4 bases clipped from V and 2 bases from J, the junction kept 2 bases outside the gene matches. The germline V gene encodes CDR1 DFQATT and CDR2 SNEGSKA (reference sequence). The CDR3 is 13 residues long. The CDR3 sequence is CSAMGQGPYEQYF. The CDR3 DNA reads as TGCAGTGCTATGGGACAGGGGCCCTACGAGCAGTACTTC.

The rearrangement uses TRBV6-5 and TRBJ1-2, with D possibly TRBD1 on 6 matching bases. The V gene lost 5 bases and the J gene lost 2 bases, with 21 bases spanning the gap. Germline loops: CDR1 MNHEY, CDR2 SVGAGI. The CDR3 covers 17 residues. The CDR3 coding sequence is TGTGCCAGCAGTGGACCTACCGGGACAATCCCCAACTATGGCTACACCTTC. This codes for CASSGPTGTIPNYGYTF.